The clone carrying this T cell receptor beta chain was picked up one time. The antigen is unknown. Profiled with immunoSEQ multiplex PCR; TCRdb holds only in-frame clones, not every one. The sample lists approximately 1.9 million clones, just over 90% seen once, with 1.5% to 2% in the top ten. The data belong to a study of shared clonotypes between healthy human individuals. CD45RO negativity and positive selection for CCR7 defined naive CD8 cells, a population that excluded terminally differentiated effector memory CD45RA+ cells. General observations from the study: Naive subsets generally had larger estimated richness than memory subsets. Non-shared clonotypes showed lower generation probabilities than clonotypes common to all four donors. Around 5% was the fraction of naive CD4 clonotypes found shared across a few donors.

Germline V lookup: CDR1 SGHDT, CDR2 YYEEEE. Germline trimming cut 4 bases from V and 4 bases from J; bases unmatched to any gene: 4. The CDR3 runs 15 residues. The J gene is TRBJ2-1, the V gene TRBV5-6; 11 nucleotides align to TRBD2. Sample: naive CD8+ T cells from PBMCs. The source is a man aged 18 to 30 in good health. Some clones in this sample may be carry-over from other donors' samples. CDR3 protein: CASSLLAGAYNEQFF. The CDR3 DNA reads TGTGCCAGCAGCCTACTAGCGGGAGCGTACAATGAGCAGTTCTTC.